The 14 T cell receptor beta chains reported below all come from one sample, sequenced in a study of cytomegalovirus exposure and HLA in healthy donors. Profiled with immunoSEQ multiplex PCR; TCRdb holds only in-frame clones, not every one. The data hold under 200,000 clones, with 70% to 90% observed a single time. Input material: PBMCs. The source is a woman aged 18-29 years in good health and CMV-seronegative.

The J gene is TRBJ2-1, the V gene TRBV11-3, with TRBD1 identical over 7 bases. The CDR3 has 14 residues. V shed 4 bases and J 2 bases; nucleotides not matched to a gene: 2. Germline-derived CDR1 and CDR2 are SGHNT and YENEEA. CDR3 protein: CASSSTGPYNEQFF. As DNA, the CDR3 is TGTGCCAGCAGCTCGACAGGGCCCTACAATGAGCAGTTCTTC.

CDR3 protein: CASSKDSSYGYTF. The CDR3 region has the DNA TGTGCCAGCAGTAAGGACAGCTCCTATGGCTACACCTTC. The chain links TRBV2 to TRBJ1-2, with a tentative D call TRBD1 (6 bases). The ends were cut back, 5 bases at V and 4 bases at J, with 11 bases in the middle. This CDR3 spans 13 amino acids. Germline V gene sequence: CDR1 SNHLY, CDR2 FYNNEI.

This clone is labeled medium-sized. The chain has TRBV6-7 and TRBJ1-6; D gene uncertain. TRBV6-7 is an open reading frame whose function is uncertain. The CDR3 runs to 16 residues. Trimming pared 6 bases from V and 9 bases from J, leaving 21 bases between. The CDR3, as DNA: TGTGCCAGCAGACCCCCGGGGAGTAAATCGGGTTCACCCCTCCACTTT. Translation: CASRPPGSKSGSPLHF.

The rearrangement uses TRBV4-3 and TRBJ1-4; a weak D match, TRBD1 (6 bases). CDR1 and CDR2 (germline): LGHNA, YSLEER. Trimming stripped 5 bases from V and 8 bases from J, with 18 bases between. The CDR3 length is 15 residues. The CDR3 DNA follows: TGCGCCAGCAGCGGGATGAGGGCAGGGGTGGAAAAACTGTTTTTT. Its protein is CASSGMRAGVEKLFF.

To note about this clone: The sample contains more than one DNA sequence encoding this CDR3. The V call is TRBV15, the J call TRBJ1-2; 8 bases are a match to TRBD1. CDR1 LNHNV and CDR2 YYDKDF come from the germline V gene (reference sequence). The trim removed 3 bases at V and 1 base at J, leaving 13 bases unmatched. CDR3 length equals 18 residues. The CDR3 sequence: CATSSPGTGGMINYGYTF. The CDR3 nucleotides are TGTGCCACCAGCAGTCCCGGGACAGGCGGTATGATTAACTATGGCTACACCTTC.

The genes are TRBV7-9 and TRBJ1-1; D is ambiguous. The CDR3 contains 15 residues. The V and J ends lost 5 bases and 2 bases respectively, with 15 bases between them. CDR1 is SEHNR and CDR2 is FQNEAQ in the germline V gene (reference sequence). The DNA of the CDR3 is TGTGCCAGCAGCCCGTGGTCGGGGATAAACACTGAAGCTTTCTTT. Translation: CASSPWSGINTEAFF.

Notes on this clone: The junction departs from the called germline gene at one end, perhaps through a read error. This rearrangement joins TRBV5-8 to TRBJ2-2, with 8 positions matching TRBD2. The V gene's germline CDR1 is SGHTS and CDR2 YDEGEE. CDR3 length equals 17 residues. CDR3 region: CASSLASTSGFTGELFF. The CDR3, as DNA: TGTGCCAGCAGCTTGGCAAGTACTAGCGGCTTCACCGGGGAACTGTTTTTT.

This chain links TRBV19 with TRBJ2-5; D not resolved. The germline V gene has CDR1 LNHDA and CDR2 SQIVND (reference sequence). The length of the CDR3 is 13 residues. With 1 base removed from V and 2 bases from J, the gap between germline ends came to 5 bases. The CDR3 sequence is CASSIGTQETQYF. CDR3 sequence (DNA): TGTGCCAGTAGTATAGGCACTCAAGAGACCCAGTACTTC.

The chain carries TRBV9 and TRBJ2-1, with D maybe TRBD1 (8 bases). The CDR3 sequence is 16 residues long. Trimming cost V 3 bases and J 4 bases, with 17 bases left between them. Germline loops: CDR1 SGDLS, CDR2 YYNGEE. The CDR3 spells CASSGPGGGRYNEQFF. CDR3 nucleotides: TGTGCCAGCAGCGGACCAGGGGGCGGGAGATACAATGAGCAGTTCTTC.

The CDR3 protein is CASSVTGLGETQYF. DNA for the CDR3: TGTGCCAGCAGTGTGACAGGGCTGGGAGAGACCCAGTACTTC. This chain links TRBV6-1 with TRBJ2-5; 7 positions match TRBD1. The junction had 6 bases not matched to a gene; V was cut back by 4 bases and J by 4 bases. The CDR3 has 14 amino acids. Germline V gene sequence: CDR1 MNHNS, CDR2 SASEGT.

In this sample, this clone turned up once. The chain recombines TRBV7-2 with TRBJ1-3, with D maybe TRBD1 (5 bases). The CDR3 spans 18 residues. V gave up 5 bases and J gave up 0 bases, with 20 bases separating them. Germline V lookup: CDR1 SGHTA, CDR2 FQGNSA. CDR3 sequence: CASSPALSQAYSGNTIYF. DNA for the CDR3: TGTGCCAGCAGCCCCGCCCTTTCACAGGCGTACTCTGGAAACACCATATATTTT.

The CDR3 protein is CASSPQLGARETQYF. As DNA, the CDR3 is TGTGCCAGCAGCCCACAACTGGGGGCTAGGGAGACCCAGTACTTC. The chain uses TRBV7-2 and TRBJ2-5, with a tentative D call TRBD1 (6 bases). The V and J ends lost 5 bases and 5 bases respectively, with 18 bases between them. This CDR3 region has 15 residues. The germline CDR1 and CDR2 sequences are SGHTA and FQGNSA.

This chain joins TRBV6-5 and TRBJ1-2; no clear D gene. Germline CDR1 and CDR2: MNHEY and SVGAGI. Trimming took 4 bases from V and 5 from J, leaving 8 bases between them. CDR3 length equals 12 residues. CDR3 region: CASSSRPYGYTF. CDR3 nucleotide sequence: TGTGCCAGCAGTTCTAGGCCGTATGGCTACACCTTC.

V gene TRBV10-1 combines with J gene TRBJ1-2, with TRBD1 matching 10 bases. V trimming: 8 bases; J trimming: 11 bases; junction bases outside the gene matches: 5. CDR3 size: 11 residues. Germline V gene lookup returns CDR1 WNHNN and CDR2 SYGVQD (reference sequence). The CDR3 DNA reads TGCGCCAGCGGGGACAGGGGCCCGTACACCTTC. It codes for CASGDRGPYTF.